The entry that follows covers one T cell receptor beta chain sequence. Its antigen is undetermined. The sample is drawn from a study of shared clonotypes between healthy human individuals. Study conclusions and caveats: Generation of non-shared clonotypes was less probable than generation of clonotypes shared by all four donors.

The assay was immunoSEQ multiplex PCR, and TCRdb's table has in-frame clones only and misses some. The data contain about 660,000 clones, 74% of them singletons. CD45RA-negative memory and CD45RA+ naive subsets were split from the CD4+ cells. CDR3 length: 13 amino acids. Trimming pared 2 bases from V and 4 bases from J, leaving 8 bases between. Germline lookup yields CDR1 MNHNS and CDR2 SASEGT. This TCR was recovered from a woman aged 25 to 45 in good health. Sequenced input: memory CD4+ T cells sorted from blood. Subset of the sample: CD45RA-negative fraction. V gene TRBV6-1 combines with J gene TRBJ1-1; D remains ambiguous. In DNA, the CDR3 is TGTGCCAGCAGTGAAACTTGGGTCACTGAAGCTTTCTTT. It translates to CASSETWVTEAFF.